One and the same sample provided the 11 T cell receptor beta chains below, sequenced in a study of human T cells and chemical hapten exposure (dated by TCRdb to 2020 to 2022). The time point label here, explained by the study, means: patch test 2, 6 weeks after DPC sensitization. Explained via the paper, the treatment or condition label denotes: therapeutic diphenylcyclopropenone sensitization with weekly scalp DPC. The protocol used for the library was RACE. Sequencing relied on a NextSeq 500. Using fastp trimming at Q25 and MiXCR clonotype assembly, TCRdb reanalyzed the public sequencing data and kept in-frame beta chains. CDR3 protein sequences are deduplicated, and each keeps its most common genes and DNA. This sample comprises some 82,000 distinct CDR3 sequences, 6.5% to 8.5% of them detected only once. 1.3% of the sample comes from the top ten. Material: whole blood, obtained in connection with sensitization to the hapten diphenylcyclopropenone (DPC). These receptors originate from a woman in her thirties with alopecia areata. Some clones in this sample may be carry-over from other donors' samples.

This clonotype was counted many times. Written as DNA, the CDR3 is TGTGCCAGCAGTTTAAAAGCGGGGGTTCTCACCGGGGAGCTGTTTTTT. Translation: CASSLKAGVLTGELFF. This chain connects TRBV12-3 or TRBV12-4 to TRBJ2-2, with 8 bases fitting TRBD2. The CDR3 consists of 16 residues. V shed 2 bases, J shed 4 bases, and the junction held 6 bases outside the gene matches.

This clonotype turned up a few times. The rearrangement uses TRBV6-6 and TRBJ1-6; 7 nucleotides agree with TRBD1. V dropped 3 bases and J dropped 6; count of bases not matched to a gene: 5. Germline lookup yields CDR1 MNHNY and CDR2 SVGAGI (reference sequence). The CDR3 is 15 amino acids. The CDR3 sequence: CASSYSTGANSPLHF. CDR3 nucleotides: TGTGCCAGCAGTTATAGCACAGGGGCTAATTCACCCCTCCACTTT.

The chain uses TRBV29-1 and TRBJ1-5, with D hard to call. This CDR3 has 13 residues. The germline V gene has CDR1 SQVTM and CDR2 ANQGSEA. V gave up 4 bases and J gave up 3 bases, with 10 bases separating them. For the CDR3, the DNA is TGCAGCGTTGCTGGCCCGAACAATCAGCCCCAGCATTTT. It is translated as CSVAGPNNQPQHF.

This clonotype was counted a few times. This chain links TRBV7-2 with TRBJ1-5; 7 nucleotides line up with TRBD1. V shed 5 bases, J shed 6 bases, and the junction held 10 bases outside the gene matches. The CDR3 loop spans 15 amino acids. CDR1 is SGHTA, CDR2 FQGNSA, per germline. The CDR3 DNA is TGTGCCAGCAGCCCCCAGGGGGGTGGTAGTCAGCCCCAGCATTTT. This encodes CASSPQGGGSQPQHF.

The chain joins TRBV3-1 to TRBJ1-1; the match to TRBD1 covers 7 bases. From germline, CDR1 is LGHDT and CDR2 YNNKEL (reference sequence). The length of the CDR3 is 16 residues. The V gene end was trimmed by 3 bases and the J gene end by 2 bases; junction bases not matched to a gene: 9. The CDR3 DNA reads TGTGCCAGCAGCCAGGGAAGGGGGCACGTTAACACTGAAGCTTTCTTT. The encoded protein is CASSQGRGHVNTEAFF.

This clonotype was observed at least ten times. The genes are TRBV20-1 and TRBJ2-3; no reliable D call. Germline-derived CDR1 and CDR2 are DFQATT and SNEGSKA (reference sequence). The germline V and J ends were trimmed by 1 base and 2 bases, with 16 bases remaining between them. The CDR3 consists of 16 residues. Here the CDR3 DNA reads TGCAGTGCTAGAGTGGGTGACTCCACCTTCACAGATACGCAGTATTTT. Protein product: CSARVGDSTFTDTQYF.

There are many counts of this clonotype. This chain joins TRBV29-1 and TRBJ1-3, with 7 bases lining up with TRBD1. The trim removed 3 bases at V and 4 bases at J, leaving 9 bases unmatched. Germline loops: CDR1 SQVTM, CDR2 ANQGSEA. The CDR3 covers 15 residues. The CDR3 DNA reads TGCAGCGTTGAGAGCATAGACAGGGAGGGAAACACCATATATTTT. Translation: CSVESIDREGNTIYF. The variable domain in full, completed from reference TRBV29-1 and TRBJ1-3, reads SAVISQKPSRDICQRGTSLTIQCQVDSQVTMMFWYRQQPGQSLTLIATANQGSEATYESGFVIDKFPISRPNLTFSTLTVSNMSPEDSSIYLCSVESIDREGNTIYFGEGSWLTVV.

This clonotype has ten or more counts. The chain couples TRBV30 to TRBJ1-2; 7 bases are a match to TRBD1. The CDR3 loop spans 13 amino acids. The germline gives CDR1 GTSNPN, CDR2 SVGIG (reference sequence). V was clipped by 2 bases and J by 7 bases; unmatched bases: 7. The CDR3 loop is CAWSQGGGGGYTF. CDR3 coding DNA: TGTGCCTGGAGTCAAGGGGGCGGCGGTGGCTACACCTTC. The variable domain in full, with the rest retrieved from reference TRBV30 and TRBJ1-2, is SQTIHQWPATLVQPVGSPLSLECTVEGTSNPNLYWYRQAAGRGLQLLFYSVGIGQISSEVPQNLSASRPQDRQFILSSKKLLLSDSGFYLCAWSQGGGGGYTFGSGTRLTVV.

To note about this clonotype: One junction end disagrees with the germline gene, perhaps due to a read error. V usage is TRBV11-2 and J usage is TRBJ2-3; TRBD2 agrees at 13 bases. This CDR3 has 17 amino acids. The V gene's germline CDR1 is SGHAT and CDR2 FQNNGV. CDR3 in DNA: TGTGCCATCAGCGTCCCACTAGCGGGGGGGCGATGGGATACGCAGTATTTT. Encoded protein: CAISVPLAGGRWDTQYF. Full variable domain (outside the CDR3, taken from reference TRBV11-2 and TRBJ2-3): EAGVAQSPRYKIIEKRQSVAFWCNPISGHATLYWYQQILGQGPKLLIQFQNNGVVDDSQLPKDRFSAERLKGVDSTLKIQPAKLEDSAVYLCAISVPLAGGRWDTQYFGPGTRLTVL.

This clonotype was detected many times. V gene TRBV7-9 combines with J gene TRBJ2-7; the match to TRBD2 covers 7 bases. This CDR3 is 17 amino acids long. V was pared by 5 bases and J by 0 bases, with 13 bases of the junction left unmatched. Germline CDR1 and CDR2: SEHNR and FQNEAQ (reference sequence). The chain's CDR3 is CASSIFPTSKSSYEQYF. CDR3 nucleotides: TGTGCCAGCAGCATCTTCCCGACTAGCAAAAGCTCCTACGAGCAGTACTTC. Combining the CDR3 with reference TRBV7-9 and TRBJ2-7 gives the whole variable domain DTGVSQNPRHKITKRGQNVTFRCDPISEHNRLYWYRQTLGQGPEFLTYFQNEAQLEKSRLLSDRFSAERPKGSFSTLEIQRTEQGDSAMYLCASSIFPTSKSSYEQYFGPGTRLTVT.

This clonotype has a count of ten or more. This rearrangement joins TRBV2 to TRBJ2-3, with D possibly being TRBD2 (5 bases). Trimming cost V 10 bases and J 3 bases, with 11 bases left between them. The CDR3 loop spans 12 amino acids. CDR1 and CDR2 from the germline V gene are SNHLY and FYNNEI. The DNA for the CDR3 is TGTGCCACTTCCCGGGGTACAGATACGCAGTATTTT. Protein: CATSRGTDTQYF.